Shown below are 9 T cell receptor beta chains from a single sample sequenced in a study of shared clonotypes between healthy human individuals. Data came from immunoSEQ multiplex PCR; TCRdb stores just in-frame clones and leaves some out. The table records some 2,500,000 clones, roughly 93% of them present only once. The material sequenced was naive CD4+ T cells from PBMCs. Sample subset: CD45RA+ positively selected. The source of these receptors is a man between 18 and 29 years old in good health. Some clones in this sample may be carry-over from other donors' samples.

The V gene is TRBV28, the J gene TRBJ1-2; the D is unclear. Germline lookup yields CDR1 MDHEN and CDR2 SYDVKM. The V and J ends lost 10 bases and 4 bases respectively, with 16 bases between them. The CDR3 length is 13 residues. The chain's CDR3 is CAILRSVGYGYTF. The CDR3 DNA is TGTGCCATTCTTAGGAGTGTTGGCTATGGCTACACCTTC.

The V and J genes are TRBV30 and TRBJ1-5; D is uncertain. Germline loops: CDR1 GTSNPN, CDR2 SVGIG (reference sequence). CDR3 length equals 13 residues. Trimming took off 3 bases at V and 3 bases at J, with 9 bases between the two ends. CDR3 DNA sequence: TGTGCCTGGAGCTCAGATCTCAATCAGCCCCAGCATTTT. Its translation: CAWSSDLNQPQHF.

The chain joins TRBV2 to TRBJ1-4; 7 bases line up with TRBD1. In germline, CDR1 is SNHLY, CDR2 FYNNEI. The CDR3 totals 14 residues. The V and J ends lost 3 bases and 12 bases, in that order; junction bases with no gene match: 10. The CDR3 here is CASSEEGAYGELFF. Written as DNA, the CDR3 is TGTGCCAGCAGTGAGGAGGGGGCCTACGGGGAACTGTTTTTT.

The rearrangement links TRBV7-3 to TRBJ1-2; 8 positions match TRBD1. The CDR3 runs 15 residues. Germline lookup yields CDR1 SGHTA and CDR2 FQGTGA. The V segment lost 2 bases and the J segment 2 bases; nucleotides outside the gene matches: 4. The CDR3 reads CASSLAPGGNYGYTF. DNA of the CDR3: TGTGCCAGCAGCTTAGCTCCAGGGGGCAACTATGGCTACACCTTC.

The CDR3 is CASSFLPGLAGGLSGGELFF. The CDR3 DNA follows: TGTGCCAGCAGCTTCCTACCCGGACTAGCGGGAGGGCTAAGTGGCGGGGAGCTGTTTTTT. This chain uses TRBV7-3 with TRBJ2-2; 15 bases are a match to TRBD2. The junction had 15 bases not matched to a gene; V was cut back by 3 bases and J by 7 bases. The CDR3 is 20 residues long. Germline V CDR1 and CDR2: SGHTA, FQGTGA.

The chain uses TRBV2 and TRBJ2-7; 8 bases line up with TRBD1. J gave up 3 bases and V 6 bases, and 13 bases lay outside the gene matches. The germline gives CDR1 SNHLY, CDR2 FYNNEI. There are 16 residues in the CDR3. The CDR3: CASSVLTRTGIYEQYF. In DNA, the CDR3 is TGTGCCAGCAGCGTCCTTACGCGGACAGGGATCTACGAGCAGTACTTC.

This clone was detected a few times. The genes are TRBV30 and TRBJ2-7; D remains unclear. This CDR3 contains 14 residues. Germline loops: CDR1 GTSNPN, CDR2 SVGIG (reference sequence). Trimming removed 5 bases at V and 4 bases at J, with 18 bases between. CDR3 bases: TGTGCCTGGGGGAACGGAGCCCTGTGGTACGAGCAGTACTTC. This codes for CAWGNGALWYEQYF.

As concerns this clone: The same CDR3 can be traced to other DNA sequences in this sample. The V and J genes are TRBV5-1 and TRBJ2-5, with D unclear. Trimming took 1 base from V and 0 from J, leaving 7 bases between them. Germline assignment: CDR1 SGHRS and CDR2 YFSETQ. The CDR3 consists of 14 residues. The chain's CDR3 is CASSLSGNQETQYF. DNA for the CDR3: TGCGCCAGCAGCTTGTCGGGTAACCAAGAGACCCAGTACTTC.

The J gene is TRBJ1-4, the V gene TRBV5-1; D is undetermined. The CDR3 is made up of 15 amino acids. Trimming took 0 bases from V and 7 from J, leaving 13 bases between them. The germline V gene encodes CDR1 SGHRS and CDR2 YFSETQ. The CDR3 DNA reads TGCGCCAGCAGCTTGGAGGCGGGAGTGGGTGAAAAACTGTTTTTT. Translation gives CASSLEAGVGEKLFF.